This T cell receptor beta chain was sequenced during a study of shared T cell receptors in the human thymus. The germline V gene encodes CDR1 SGHTS and CDR2 YDEGEE. Trimming took 4 bases from V and 5 from J; bases not matched to a gene: 14. The CDR3 has 17 residues. The method was immunoSEQ multiplex PCR; TCRdb's version includes in-frame clones alone and lacks a portion of them. The sample yields some 760,000 clones, 75% to 90% seen once. This sample also appeared in a second study, on human thymus T cells. That source notes: Healthy Finnish infants undergoing corrective surgery for congenital heart defects were the donors. Thymus tissue was removed during corrective cardiac surgery. Thymic and blood repertoires seemed to favor certain V and J genes. Highly overlapping thymic repertoires in unrelated individuals were reported by related research.

The TCR sequence derives from a girl under three years old with a congenital heart defect. Input material: thymocytes. The chain recombines TRBV5-8 with TRBJ1-4; 7 nucleotides align to TRBD1. CDR3 sequence: CASSPIPRDRKNEKLFF. The CDR3 DNA reads TGTGCCAGCAGCCCCATACCTCGGGACAGAAAGAATGAAAAACTGTTTTTT.